These 16 T cell receptor beta chains share one sample of origin, sequenced in a study of siplizumab effects on memory and regulatory T cells. Assay used: immunoSEQ multiplex PCR; TCRdb lists only in-frame clones, some missing. The repertoire holds about 91,000 clones, with roughly 96% as singletons. The source material was naive CD4+ T cells sorted from blood. The receptor source for this set is a human donor in good health.

V and J are TRBV6-8 and TRBJ1-2; D remains ambiguous. Trimming left V 9 bases short and J 8 bases short, with 10 bases between. Germline CDR1 is MNHGY and CDR2 is SAAAGT. This CDR3 has 10 amino acids. CDR3 residues: CARYPEGYTF. As DNA, the CDR3 is TGTGCCAGGTATCCCGAAGGCTACACCTTC.

The J gene is TRBJ2-7, the V gene TRBV2, with 11 bases identical to TRBD1. J gave up 11 bases and V 6 bases, and 6 bases lay outside the gene matches. The CDR3 contains 12 residues. Germline-derived CDR1 and CDR2 are SNHLY and FYNNEI. In DNA form, the CDR3 reads TGTGCCAGCAGCGGACAGGGGGCGAGCGAGTACTTC. Translation gives CASSGQGASEYF. Full variable domain (remainder filled in from reference TRBV2 and TRBJ2-7): EPEVTQTPSHQVTQMGQEVILRCVPISNHLYFYWYRQILGQKVEFLVSFYNNEISEKSEIFDDQFSVERPDGSNFTLKIRSTKLEDSAMYFCASSGQGASEYFGPGTRLTVT.

About this clone: Other DNA sequences in this specimen translate into the identical CDR3. The chain couples TRBV7-2 to TRBJ2-5; D is undetermined. Germline V gives CDR1 SGHTA, CDR2 FQGNSA. The CDR3 covers 12 residues. The ends were cut back, 5 bases at V and 5 bases at J, with 9 bases in the middle. The CDR3 nucleotides are TGTGCCAGCAGCCTGCTGGGGGAGACCCAGTACTTC. Protein: CASSLLGETQYF.

The rearrangement links TRBV4-1 to TRBJ1-5, with D uncertain. The CDR3 sequence is 16 residues long. Germline V gene data show CDR1 as MGHRA and CDR2 as YSYEKL. V was pared by 5 bases and J by 1 base, with 15 bases between. CDR3 sequence (DNA): TGCGCCAGCAGCTCTTTTAACTTAGGGAGCAATCAGCCCCAGCATTTT. Translated, it gives CASSSFNLGSNQPQHF.

This rearrangement joins TRBV7-6 to TRBJ2-5; D perhaps matches TRBD1 (6 bases). There are 15 residues in the CDR3. Germline values: CDR1 SGHVS, CDR2 FNYEAQ. Deletions cut 1 base from V and 2 bases from J, with 11 bases between. CDR3 nucleotide sequence: TGTGCCAGCAGCTTAGTTCTAGGGGGACAAGAGACCCAGTACTTC. Amino acids: CASSLVLGGQETQYF.

The chain combines TRBV19 with TRBJ2-7; 8 bases match TRBD1. The germline V gene encodes CDR1 LNHDA and CDR2 SQIVND (reference sequence). The V and J ends lost 6 bases and 4 bases, in that order; junction bases with no gene match: 8. CDR3 length equals 14 residues. CDR3: CASRSVTGDYEQYF. As DNA, the CDR3 is TGTGCCAGTAGATCGGTGACAGGGGATTACGAGCAGTACTTC.

The chain carries TRBV5-4 and TRBJ1-1; no definite D call. V was cut by 0 bases and J by 0 bases, with 9 bases left in between. The CDR3 length is 15 residues. Germline V gene sequence: CDR1 SGHNT, CDR2 YYREEE (reference sequence). CDR3 nucleotide sequence: TGTGCCAGCAGCTTGGAGGCCAGAATGAACACTGAAGCTTTCTTT. Translated: CASSLEARMNTEAFF. The entire variable domain, with the rest obtained from reference TRBV5-4 and TRBJ1-1, is as follows: ETGVTQSPTHLIKTRGQQVTLRCSSQSGHNTVSWYQQALGQGPQFIFQYYREEENGRGNFPPRFSGLQFPNYSSELNVNALELDDSALYLCASSLEARMNTEAFFGQGTRLTVV.

The rearrangement links TRBV19 to TRBJ1-6; 8 bases agree with TRBD1. V shed 7 bases and J 9 bases; nucleotides not matched to a gene: 11. The CDR3 spans 15 residues. Germline V lookup: CDR1 LNHDA, CDR2 SQIVND (reference sequence). CDR3 in amino acids: CASIPTTGARSPLHF. Written as DNA, the CDR3 is TGTGCCAGTATTCCGACGACAGGGGCCCGTTCACCCCTCCACTTT.

The chain couples TRBV12-5 to TRBJ2-7; D could derive from TRBD1 or TRBD2 (5 bases each). Germline CDR1 LGHNT, CDR2 FRNRAP. The CDR3 is made up of 12 amino acids. V was trimmed by 6 bases and J by 5 bases, leaving 11 bases between them. DNA of the CDR3: TGTGCTAGTGGCCGGGACGGGAACGAGCAGTACTTC. Translation gives CASGRDGNEQYF.

The J gene is TRBJ2-1, the V gene TRBV6-1; maybe TRBD1 (6 bases). The CDR3 is made up of 12 amino acids. The V gene lost 2 bases and the J gene lost 7 bases, with 6 bases spanning the gap. The germline CDR1 and CDR2 sequences are MNHNS and SASEGT. The DNA for the CDR3 is TGTGCCAGCAGTGAACAGGGGAATGAGCAGTTCTTC. The encoded protein is CASSEQGNEQFF.

The chain uses TRBV5-1 and TRBJ2-7; D not resolved. Trimming took off 3 bases at V and 6 bases at J, with 19 bases between the two ends. The CDR3 runs 15 residues. The germline V gene encodes CDR1 SGHRS and CDR2 YFSETQ. Here the CDR3 DNA reads TGCGCCAGCAGCTCGGGTTTAGTCCTCTTAGGCGAGCAGTACTTC. Amino acid sequence: CASSSGLVLLGEQYF. The full variable domain, in which reference TRBV5-1 and TRBJ2-7 provide the parts outside the CDR3, is KAGVTQTPRYLIKTRGQQVTLSCSPISGHRSVSWYQQTPGQGLQFLFEYFSETQRNKGNFPGRFSGRQFSNSRSEMNVSTLELGDSALYLCASSSGLVLLGEQYFGPGTRLTVT.

The chain links TRBV6-5 to TRBJ2-1; 9 bases match TRBD2. Germline V CDR1 and CDR2: MNHEY, SVGAGI. The CDR3 runs 15 residues. V was pared by 0 bases and J by 6 bases, with 3 bases of the junction left unmatched. The CDR3 reads CASSYSERGVNEQFF. CDR3 DNA sequence: TGTGCCAGCAGTTACTCCGAGCGGGGGGTCAATGAGCAGTTCTTC.

The chain links TRBV15 to TRBJ1-2, with TRBD1 as a possible D gene (6 bases). The CDR3 has 14 amino acids. V lost 3 bases, J lost 4 bases, and 12 bases lay in between. The germline gives CDR1 LNHNV, CDR2 YYDKDF (reference sequence). CDR3 sequence reads: CATSRETGLYGYTF. The CDR3 region has the DNA TGTGCCACCAGCAGGGAGACAGGCCTCTATGGCTACACCTTC.

V usage is TRBV6-1 and J usage is TRBJ2-5; D is unresolved. The length of the CDR3 is 14 residues. The V end lost 1 base, the J end lost 0 bases, and 6 bases lay between the germline ends. Germline V lookup: CDR1 MNHNS, CDR2 SASEGT. The chain's CDR3 is CASSEGSHQETQYF. The CDR3, as DNA: TGTGCCAGCAGTGAAGGATCCCACCAAGAGACCCAGTACTTC.

The chain is built from TRBV6-5 and TRBJ2-4; D is possibly TRBD2 (5 bases). CDR3 size: 15 residues. Germline V gene data show CDR1 as MNHEY and CDR2 as SVGAGI. V lost 0 bases to trimming and J lost 0 bases, with 6 bases between them. The CDR3 spells CASSYSGVAKNIQYF. Here the CDR3 DNA reads TGTGCCAGCAGTTACTCGGGAGTAGCCAAAAACATTCAGTACTTC.

The gene calls are TRBV19 and TRBJ1-1, with TRBD1 matching 8 bases. This CDR3 spans 15 amino acids. Trimming removed 5 bases from V and 1 base from J; junction bases left unmatched: 6. In germline, CDR1 is LNHDA, CDR2 SQIVND (reference sequence). The CDR3 DNA reads as TGTGCCAGTAGTGGGGCCGGGACAGGGAACACTGAAGCTTTCTTT. It specifies CASSGAGTGNTEAFF.